The TCR beta chain under discussion was sequenced for a study of blood T cell repertoires in COVID-19. For the study at large: Acute and convalescent COVID-19 specimens originated in the United States, Italy and Spain. Sample material is recorded as cDNA or gDNA derived from T cells, B-cell-depleted T cells, or PBMCs.

Authors' analysis steps: Amplification of reference gene primers was used by the study to estimate nucleated cell counts. TCRdb's table, derived via immunoSEQ multiplex PCR, lists solely in-frame clones and lacks some. D and trimming were read from the DNA, whereas the V and J calls and clone size are those reported in that table. Of tens of thousands of clones in the sample, 75% to 85% were seen once. The source of this sequence is an elderly woman with acute or convalescent COVID-19. The sequencing input was peripheral blood.

The CDR3 protein is CASSQEQRDQPQHF. The CDR3 bases are TGCGCCAGCAGCCAAGAACAGCGGGATCAGCCCCAGCATTTT. This chain connects TRBV4-1 to TRBJ1-5; no reliable D call. Per the germline V gene, CDR1 is MGHRA and CDR2 is YSYEKL. Trimming took 0 bases from V and 5 from J, leaving 8 bases between them. The CDR3 spans 14 residues.